This T cell receptor beta chain was recovered during a study of blood T cell repertoires in COVID-19. Data came from immunoSEQ multiplex PCR; TCRdb stores just in-frame clones and leaves some out. This sample has approximately 100,000 clones, with roughly 80% found just once. Germline V gene sequence: CDR1 SNHLY, CDR2 FYNNEI. This CDR3 region has 14 residues. Trimming left V 8 bases short and J 0 bases short, with 14 bases between. The chain combines TRBV2 with TRBJ2-7; D is ambiguous. This clonotype was sampled from a woman aged 80 or older with active or convalescent COVID-19. Source material: peripheral blood. The CDR3 DNA is TGTGCCAGCTCCCCCGGCGGAAACTCCTACGAGCAGTACTTC. Amino acids: CASSPGGNSYEQYF.